The T cell receptor beta chain under discussion was sequenced for a study of OX40 agonist ivuxolimab in advanced cancers. Whole-study context: It was ivuxolimab, an agonistic anti-OX40 (CD134) antibody, that patients were treated with. Patients received ivuxolimab, an intravenous treatment, every 2 weeks at 0.01 to 10 mg/kg. General observations from the study: Expanded clones belonging to CD8+ T cells outnumbered, on average, those of CD4+.

No patient had autoimmune disease or received systemic immunosuppression. Of note for this clone: Its antigen remains unidentified.

After removal of 4 bases from V and 5 bases from J, the junction contained 1 base not matched to a gene. Germline lookup yields CDR1 SGHRS and CDR2 YFSETQ. The CDR3 has 13 residues. Assay: immunoSEQ multiplex PCR; the TCRdb copy retains only in-frame clones and omits some. This table has 76,000 or so clones, 70% to 90% appearing once. The sequence derives from an adult with an advanced solid tumor such as melanoma, head and neck, liver or kidney cancer. V usage is TRBV5-1 and J usage is TRBJ2-1; 9 nucleotides match TRBD1. This material consisted of CD4+ or CD8+ T cells sorted from blood, taken in a trial of the OX40 agonist ivuxolimab. The CDR3 spells CASSRDRDNEQFF. Here the CDR3 DNA reads TGCGCCAGCAGCCGGGACAGGGACAATGAGCAGTTCTTC.